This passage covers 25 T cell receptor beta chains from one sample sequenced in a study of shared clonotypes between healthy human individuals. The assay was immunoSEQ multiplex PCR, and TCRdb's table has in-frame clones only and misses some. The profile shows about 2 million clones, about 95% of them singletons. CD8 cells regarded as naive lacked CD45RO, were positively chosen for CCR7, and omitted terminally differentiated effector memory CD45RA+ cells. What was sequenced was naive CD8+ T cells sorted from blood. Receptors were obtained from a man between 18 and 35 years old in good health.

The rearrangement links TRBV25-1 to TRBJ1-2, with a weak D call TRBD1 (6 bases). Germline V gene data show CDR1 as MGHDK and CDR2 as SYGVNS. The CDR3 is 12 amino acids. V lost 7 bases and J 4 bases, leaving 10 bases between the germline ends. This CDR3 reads CASKGDIYGYTF. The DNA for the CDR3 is TGTGCCAGCAAGGGGGACATCTATGGCTACACCTTC.

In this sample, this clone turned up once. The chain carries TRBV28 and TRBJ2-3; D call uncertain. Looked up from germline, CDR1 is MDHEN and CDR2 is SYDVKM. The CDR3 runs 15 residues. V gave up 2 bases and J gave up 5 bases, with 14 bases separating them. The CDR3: CASSLQLSMEDTQYF. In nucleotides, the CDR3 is TGTGCCAGCAGTTTACAACTCAGCATGGAAGATACGCAGTATTTT.

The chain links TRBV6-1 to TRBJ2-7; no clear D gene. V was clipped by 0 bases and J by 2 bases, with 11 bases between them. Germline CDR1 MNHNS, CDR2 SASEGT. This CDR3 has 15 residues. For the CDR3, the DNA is TGTGCCAGCAGTGAAGCGGTGTCAGCTACCTACGAGCAGTACTTC. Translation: CASSEAVSATYEQYF.

The CDR3 DNA sequence: TGTGCCAGCACTACGACAGGGGGCTTCACAGATACGCAGTATTTT. This sequence encodes CASTTTGGFTDTQYF. The J gene is TRBJ2-3, the V gene TRBV28; 10 nucleotides agree with TRBD1. V lost 7 bases, J lost 2 bases, and 6 bases stayed unmatched. CDR1 is MDHEN and CDR2 is SYDVKM in the germline V gene. The CDR3 runs 15 residues.

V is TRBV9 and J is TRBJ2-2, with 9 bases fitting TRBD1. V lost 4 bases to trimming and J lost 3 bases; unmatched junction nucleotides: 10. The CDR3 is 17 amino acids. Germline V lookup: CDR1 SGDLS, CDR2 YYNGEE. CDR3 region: CASSSPPDRGYTGELFF. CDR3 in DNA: TGTGCCAGCAGCTCCCCCCCGGACAGGGGTTACACCGGGGAGCTGTTTTTT.

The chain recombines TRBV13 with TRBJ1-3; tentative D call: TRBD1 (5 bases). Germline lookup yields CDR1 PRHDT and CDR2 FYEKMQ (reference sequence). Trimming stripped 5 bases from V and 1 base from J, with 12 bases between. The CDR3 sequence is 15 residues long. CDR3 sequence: CASSPTGRSGNTIYF. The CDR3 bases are TGTGCCAGCAGCCCGACGGGACGATCTGGAAACACCATATATTTT.

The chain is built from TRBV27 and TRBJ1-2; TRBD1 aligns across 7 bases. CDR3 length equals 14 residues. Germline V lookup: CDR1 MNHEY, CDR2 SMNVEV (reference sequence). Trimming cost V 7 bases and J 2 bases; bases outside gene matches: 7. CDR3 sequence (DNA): TGTGCCAGCACCGCAGGGGGGTCGAACTATGGCTACACCTTC. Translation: CASTAGGSNYGYTF.

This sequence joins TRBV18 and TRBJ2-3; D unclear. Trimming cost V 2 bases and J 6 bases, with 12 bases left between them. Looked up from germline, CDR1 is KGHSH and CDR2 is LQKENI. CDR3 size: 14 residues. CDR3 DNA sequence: TGTGCCAGCTCACCATTTCGAGCGTCGGATACGCAGTATTTT. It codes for CASSPFRASDTQYF.

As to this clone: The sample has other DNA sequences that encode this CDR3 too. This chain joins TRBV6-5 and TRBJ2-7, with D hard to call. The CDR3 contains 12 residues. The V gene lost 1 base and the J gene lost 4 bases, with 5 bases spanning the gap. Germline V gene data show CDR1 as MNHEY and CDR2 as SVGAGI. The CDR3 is CASSYWGYEQYF. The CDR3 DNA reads TGTGCCAGCAGTTACTGGGGTTACGAGCAGTACTTC.

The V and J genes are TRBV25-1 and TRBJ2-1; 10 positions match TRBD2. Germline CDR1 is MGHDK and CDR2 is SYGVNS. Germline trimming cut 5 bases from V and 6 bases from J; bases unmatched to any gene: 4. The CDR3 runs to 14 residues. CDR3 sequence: CASSFTSGANEQFF. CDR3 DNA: TGTGCCAGCAGTTTCACTAGCGGGGCCAATGAGCAGTTCTTC.

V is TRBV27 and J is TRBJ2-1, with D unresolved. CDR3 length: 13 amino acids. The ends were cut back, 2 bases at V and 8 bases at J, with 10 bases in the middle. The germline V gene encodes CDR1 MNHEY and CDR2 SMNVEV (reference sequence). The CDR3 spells CASSLNYFDEQFF. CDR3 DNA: TGTGCCAGCAGTTTAAATTATTTCGATGAGCAGTTCTTC.

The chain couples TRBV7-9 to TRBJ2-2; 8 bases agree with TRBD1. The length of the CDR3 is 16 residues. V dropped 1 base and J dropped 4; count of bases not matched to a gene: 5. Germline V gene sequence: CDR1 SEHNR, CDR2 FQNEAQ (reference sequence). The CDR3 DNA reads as TGTGCCAGCAGCTTAGTAGGACAGGGTGGCACCGGGGAGCTGTTTTTT. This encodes CASSLVGQGGTGELFF.

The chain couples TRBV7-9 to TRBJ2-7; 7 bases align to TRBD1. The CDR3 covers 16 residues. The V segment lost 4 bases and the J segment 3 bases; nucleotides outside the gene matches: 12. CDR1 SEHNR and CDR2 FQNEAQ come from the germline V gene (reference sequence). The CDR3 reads CASSSNIGDRNYEQYF. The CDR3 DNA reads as TGTGCCAGCAGCTCGAATATAGGGGACAGAAACTACGAGCAGTACTTC. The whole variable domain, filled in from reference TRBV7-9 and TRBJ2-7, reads DTGVSQNPRHKITKRGQNVTFRCDPISEHNRLYWYRQTLGQGPEFLTYFQNEAQLEKSRLLSDRFSAERPKGSFSTLEIQRTEQGDSAMYLCASSSNIGDRNYEQYFGPGTRLTVT.

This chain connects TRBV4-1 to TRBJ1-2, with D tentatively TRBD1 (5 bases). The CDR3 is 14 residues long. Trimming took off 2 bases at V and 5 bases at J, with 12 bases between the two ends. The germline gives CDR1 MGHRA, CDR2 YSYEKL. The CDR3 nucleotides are TGCGCCAGCAGCCAATTAAGGGGAATGTATGGCTACACCTTC. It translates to CASSQLRGMYGYTF.

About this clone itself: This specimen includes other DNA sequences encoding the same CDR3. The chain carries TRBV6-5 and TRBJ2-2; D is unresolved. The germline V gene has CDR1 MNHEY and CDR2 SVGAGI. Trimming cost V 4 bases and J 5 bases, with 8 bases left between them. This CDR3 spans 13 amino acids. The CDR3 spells CASSSTGTGELFF. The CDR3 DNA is TGTGCCAGCAGTTCTACTGGGACCGGGGAGCTGTTTTTT.

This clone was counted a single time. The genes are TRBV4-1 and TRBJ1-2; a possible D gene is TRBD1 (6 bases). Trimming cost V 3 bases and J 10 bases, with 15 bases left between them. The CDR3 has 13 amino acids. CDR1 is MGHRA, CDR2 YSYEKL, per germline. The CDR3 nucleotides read TGCGCCAGCAGCCACCAGGGGAGGGGAGACTACACCTTC. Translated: CASSHQGRGDYTF.

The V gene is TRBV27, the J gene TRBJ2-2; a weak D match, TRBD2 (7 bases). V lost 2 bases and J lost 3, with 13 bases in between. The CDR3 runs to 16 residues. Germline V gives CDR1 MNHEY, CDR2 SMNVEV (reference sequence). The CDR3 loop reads CASSLAGALDTGELFF. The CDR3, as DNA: TGTGCCAGCAGTTTAGCGGGGGCGTTGGACACCGGGGAGCTGTTTTTT.

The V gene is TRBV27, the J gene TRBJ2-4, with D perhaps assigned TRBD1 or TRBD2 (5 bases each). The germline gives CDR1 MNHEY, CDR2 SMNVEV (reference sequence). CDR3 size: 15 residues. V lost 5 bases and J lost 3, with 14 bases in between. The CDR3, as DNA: TGTGCCAGCAGTCCATCGGGACCCATCAAAAACATTCAGTACTTC. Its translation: CASSPSGPIKNIQYF.

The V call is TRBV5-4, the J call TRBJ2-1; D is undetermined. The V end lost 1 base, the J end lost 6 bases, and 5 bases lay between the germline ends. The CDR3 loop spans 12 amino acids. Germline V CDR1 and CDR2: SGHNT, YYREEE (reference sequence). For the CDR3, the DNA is TGTGCCAGCAGCTTGTCTAGCAATGAGCAGTTCTTC. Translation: CASSLSSNEQFF.

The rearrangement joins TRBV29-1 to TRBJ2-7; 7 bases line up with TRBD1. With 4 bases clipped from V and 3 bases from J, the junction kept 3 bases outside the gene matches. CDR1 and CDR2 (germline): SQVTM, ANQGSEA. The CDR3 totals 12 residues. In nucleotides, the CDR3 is TGCAGCGTTGTAACAGGGGACTACGAGCAGTACTTC. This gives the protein CSVVTGDYEQYF.

Here the CDR3 reads CASIRAPYSNQPQHF. The DNA for the CDR3 is TGTGCCAGCATTAGGGCCCCCTATAGCAATCAGCCCCAGCATTTT. The J gene is TRBJ1-5, the V gene TRBV2; D is undetermined. V gave up 7 bases and J gave up 0 bases, with 13 bases separating them. This CDR3 is built from 15 residues. Germline V lookup: CDR1 SNHLY, CDR2 FYNNEI.

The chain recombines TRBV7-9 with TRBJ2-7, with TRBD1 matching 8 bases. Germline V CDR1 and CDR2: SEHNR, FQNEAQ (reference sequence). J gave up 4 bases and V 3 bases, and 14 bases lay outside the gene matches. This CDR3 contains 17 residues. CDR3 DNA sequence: TGTGCCAGCAGCTTCGGTTTATCAGGGGGCGAGGGTTACGAGCAGTACTTC. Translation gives CASSFGLSGGEGYEQYF.

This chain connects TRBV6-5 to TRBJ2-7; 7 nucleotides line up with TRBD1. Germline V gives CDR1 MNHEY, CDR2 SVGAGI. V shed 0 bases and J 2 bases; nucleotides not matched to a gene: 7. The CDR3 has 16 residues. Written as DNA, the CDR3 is TGTGCCAGCAGTTACTCGACGGGACAGATACCCTACGAGCAGTACTTC. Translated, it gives CASSYSTGQIPYEQYF.

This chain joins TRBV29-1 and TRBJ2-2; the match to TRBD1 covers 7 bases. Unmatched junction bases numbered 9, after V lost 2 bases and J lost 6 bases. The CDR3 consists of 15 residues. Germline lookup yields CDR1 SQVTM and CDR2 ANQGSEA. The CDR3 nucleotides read TGCAGCGTTGAAAACGAGGACAGGCCTGCCGGGGAGCTGTTTTTT. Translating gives CSVENEDRPAGELFF.

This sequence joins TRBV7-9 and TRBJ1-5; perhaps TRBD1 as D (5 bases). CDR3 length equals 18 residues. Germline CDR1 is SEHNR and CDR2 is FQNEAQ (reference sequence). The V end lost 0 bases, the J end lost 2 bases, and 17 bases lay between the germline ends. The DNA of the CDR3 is TGTGCCAGCAGCTTAGCGGGGGGGGAGTTGTCGGGCAATCAGCCCCAGCATTTT. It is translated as CASSLAGGELSGNQPQHF.